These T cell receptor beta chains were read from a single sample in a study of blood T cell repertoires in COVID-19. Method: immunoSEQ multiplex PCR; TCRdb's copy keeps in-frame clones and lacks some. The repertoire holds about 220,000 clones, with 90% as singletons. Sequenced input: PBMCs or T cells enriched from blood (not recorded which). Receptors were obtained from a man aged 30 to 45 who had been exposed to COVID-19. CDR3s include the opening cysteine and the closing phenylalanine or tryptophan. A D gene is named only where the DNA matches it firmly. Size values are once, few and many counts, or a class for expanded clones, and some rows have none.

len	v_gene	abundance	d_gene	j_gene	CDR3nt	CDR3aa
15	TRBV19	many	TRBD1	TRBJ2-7	TGTGCCAGTAGTATAGGGGTGGACAGGGTAAACGAGCAGTACTTC	CASSIGVDRVNEQYF
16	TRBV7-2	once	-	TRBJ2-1	TGTGCCAGCAGCTTAGCGAAGGGGCGGAAAAACAATGAGCAGTTCTTC	CASSLAKGRKNNEQFF
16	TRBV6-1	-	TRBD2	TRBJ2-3	TGTGCCAGCAGTGACCCTAGCGGGGGGGACACAGATACGCAGTATTTT	CASSDPSGGDTDTQYF
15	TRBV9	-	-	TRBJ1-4	TGTGCCAGCAGCCTAGGACTTACGGCCGGGGATGGACTGTTTTTT	CASSLGLTAGDGLFF
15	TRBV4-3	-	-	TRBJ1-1	TGCGCCAGCAGCTCACAAGGGACACAGAACACTGAAGCTTTCTTT	CASSSQGTQNTEAFF
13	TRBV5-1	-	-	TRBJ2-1	TGCGCCAGCAGCTCGCTAGCCGTTGATGAGCAGTTCTTC	CASSSLAVDEQFF
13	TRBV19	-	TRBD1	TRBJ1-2	TGTGCCAGTGGGGACAGGGGAATCGTTGGCTACACCTTC	CASGDRGIVGYTF
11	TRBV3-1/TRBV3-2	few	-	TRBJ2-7	TGTGCCAGCAGCCTTTCGGGCGAGCAGTACTTC	CASSLSGEQYF
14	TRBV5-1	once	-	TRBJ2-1	TGCGCCAGCAGCTTGGAAGGTTGGGGCGATGAGCAGTTCTTC	CASSLEGWGDEQFF
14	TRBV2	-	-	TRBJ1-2	TGTGCCAGCAGAACAGATCCCCCCGGTAGGGGCTACACCTTC	CASRTDPPGRGYTF